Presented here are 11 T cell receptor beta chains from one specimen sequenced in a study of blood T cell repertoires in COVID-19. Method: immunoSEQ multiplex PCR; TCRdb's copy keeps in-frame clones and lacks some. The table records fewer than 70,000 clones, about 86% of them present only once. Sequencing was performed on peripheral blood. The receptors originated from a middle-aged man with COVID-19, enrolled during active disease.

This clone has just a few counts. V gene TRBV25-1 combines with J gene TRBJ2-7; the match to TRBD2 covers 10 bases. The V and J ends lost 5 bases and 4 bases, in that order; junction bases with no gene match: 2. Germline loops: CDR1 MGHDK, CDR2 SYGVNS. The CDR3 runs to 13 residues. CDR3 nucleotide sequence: TGTGCCAGCAGTCTAGCGGGGGAGTACGAGCAGTACTTC. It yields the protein CASSLAGEYEQYF.

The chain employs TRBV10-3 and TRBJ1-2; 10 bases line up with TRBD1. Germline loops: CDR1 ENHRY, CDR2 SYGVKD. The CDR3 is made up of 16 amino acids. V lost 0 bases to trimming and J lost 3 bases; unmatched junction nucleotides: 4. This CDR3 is CAISESNGQGDYGYTF. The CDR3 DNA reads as TGTGCCATCAGTGAGTCGAATGGACAGGGGGACTATGGCTACACCTTC.

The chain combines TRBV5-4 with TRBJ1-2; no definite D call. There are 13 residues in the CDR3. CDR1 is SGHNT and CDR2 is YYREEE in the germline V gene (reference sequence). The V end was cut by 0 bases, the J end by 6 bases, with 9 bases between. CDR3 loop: CASSLEASDGYTF. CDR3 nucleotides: TGTGCCAGCAGCTTGGAGGCGAGCGATGGCTACACCTTC.

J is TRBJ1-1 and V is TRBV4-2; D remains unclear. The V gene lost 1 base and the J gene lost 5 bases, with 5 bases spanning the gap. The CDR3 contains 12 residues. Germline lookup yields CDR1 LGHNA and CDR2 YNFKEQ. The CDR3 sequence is CASSQGRTEAFF. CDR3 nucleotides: TGTGCCAGCAGCCAAGGTAGAACTGAAGCTTTCTTT.

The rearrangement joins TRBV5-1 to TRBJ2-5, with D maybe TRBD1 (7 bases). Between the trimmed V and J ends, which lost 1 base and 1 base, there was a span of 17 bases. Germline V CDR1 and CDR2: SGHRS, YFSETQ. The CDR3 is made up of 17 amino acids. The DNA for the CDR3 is TGCGCCAGCAGCTTGCCAAGGGGGGCAGGGGGCCAAGAGACCCAGTACTTC. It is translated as CASSLPRGAGGQETQYF. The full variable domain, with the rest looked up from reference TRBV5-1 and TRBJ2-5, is KAGVTQTPRYLIKTRGQQVTLSCSPISGHRSVSWYQQTPGQGLQFLFEYFSETQRNKGNFPGRFSGRQFSNSRSEMNVSTLELGDSALYLCASSLPRGAGGQETQYFGPGTRLLVL.

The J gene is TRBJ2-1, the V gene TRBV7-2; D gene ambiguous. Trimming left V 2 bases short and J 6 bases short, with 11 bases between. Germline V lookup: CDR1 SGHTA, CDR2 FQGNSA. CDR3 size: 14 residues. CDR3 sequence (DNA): TGTGCCAGCAGCTTAATGCAGGCCAGCAATGAGCAGTTCTTC. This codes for CASSLMQASNEQFF.

DNA of the CDR3: TGTGCCAGCAGCGACAGGGAACCTCGGAGGGAGTACTTC. As protein: CASSDREPRREYF. This chain links TRBV28 with TRBJ2-7; weak D call: TRBD1 (7 bases). Germline CDR1 reads MDHEN; CDR2 reads SYDVKM. The CDR3 runs to 13 residues. Trimming removed 6 bases at V and 11 bases at J, with 20 bases between.

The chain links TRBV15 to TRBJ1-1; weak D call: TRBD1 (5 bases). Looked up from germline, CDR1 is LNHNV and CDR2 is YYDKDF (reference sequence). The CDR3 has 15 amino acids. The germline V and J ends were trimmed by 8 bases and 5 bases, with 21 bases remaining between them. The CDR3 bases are TGTGCCACCGTGGACGCGAGGGGAGGGTGGACTGAAGCTTTCTTT. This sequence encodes CATVDARGGWTEAFF.

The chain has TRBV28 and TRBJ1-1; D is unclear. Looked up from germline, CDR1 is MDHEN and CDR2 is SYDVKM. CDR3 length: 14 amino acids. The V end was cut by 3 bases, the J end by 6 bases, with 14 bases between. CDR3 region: CASSLADTFAEAFF. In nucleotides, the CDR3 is TGTGCCAGCAGTTTGGCAGACACCTTCGCTGAAGCTTTCTTT.

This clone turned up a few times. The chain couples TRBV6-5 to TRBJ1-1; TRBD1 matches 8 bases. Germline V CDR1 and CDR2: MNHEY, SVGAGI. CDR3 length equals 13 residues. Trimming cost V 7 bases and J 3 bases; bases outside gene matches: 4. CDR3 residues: CASIQGGDTEAFF. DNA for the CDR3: TGTGCCAGCATACAGGGGGGAGACACTGAAGCTTTCTTT.

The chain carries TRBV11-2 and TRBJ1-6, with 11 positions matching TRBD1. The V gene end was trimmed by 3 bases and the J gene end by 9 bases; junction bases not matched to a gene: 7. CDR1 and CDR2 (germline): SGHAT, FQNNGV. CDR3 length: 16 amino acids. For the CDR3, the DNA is TGTGCCAGCAGCTTGTCGGACAGGGGGCTCTCTTCACCCCTCCACTTT. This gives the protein CASSLSDRGLSSPLHF.